This passage covers 2 T cell receptor beta chains from one sample sequenced in a study of shared clonotypes between healthy human individuals. Profiling relied on immunoSEQ multiplex PCR, and the TCRdb table lists in-frame clones only, not all of them. Of about 800,000 clones listed, 90% to 97% are singletons. Naive CD8 cells lacked CD45RO, underwent positive selection for CCR7 and left out terminally differentiated effector memory CD45RA+ cells. Specimen: naive CD8+ T cells sorted from blood. The receptors derive from a man aged 30 to 45 in good health.

This chain joins TRBV27 and TRBJ1-2, with 7 nucleotides matching TRBD1. Losses at the gene ends were 4 bases for V and 3 bases for J; bases not matched to a gene: 8. Germline CDR1 is MNHEY and CDR2 is SMNVEV (reference sequence). The CDR3 is made up of 15 amino acids. The CDR3 loop is CASSSRQGMDYGYTF. CDR3 coding DNA: TGTGCCAGCAGTTCCCGACAGGGAATGGACTATGGCTACACCTTC.

The J gene is TRBJ1-1, the V gene TRBV29-1, with TRBD1 matching over 7 bases. V shed 6 bases, J shed 8 bases, and the junction held 6 bases outside the gene matches. The germline CDR1 and CDR2 sequences are SQVTM and ANQGSEA. The CDR3 has 11 amino acids. The DNA of the CDR3 is TGCAGCGTAGCCAGGGGGGGGGAAGCTTTCTTT. Translating gives CSVARGGEAFF.